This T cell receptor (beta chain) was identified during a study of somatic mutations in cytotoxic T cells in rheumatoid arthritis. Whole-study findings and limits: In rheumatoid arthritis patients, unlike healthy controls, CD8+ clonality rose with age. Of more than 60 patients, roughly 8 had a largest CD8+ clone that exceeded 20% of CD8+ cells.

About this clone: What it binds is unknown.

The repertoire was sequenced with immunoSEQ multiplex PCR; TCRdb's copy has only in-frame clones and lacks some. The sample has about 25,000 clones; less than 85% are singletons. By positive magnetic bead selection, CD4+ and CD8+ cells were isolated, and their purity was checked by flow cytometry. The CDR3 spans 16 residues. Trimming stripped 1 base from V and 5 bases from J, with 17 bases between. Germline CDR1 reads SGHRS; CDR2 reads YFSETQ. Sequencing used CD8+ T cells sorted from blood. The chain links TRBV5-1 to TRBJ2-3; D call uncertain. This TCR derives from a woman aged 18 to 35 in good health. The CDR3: CASSLTGHHSGDTQYF. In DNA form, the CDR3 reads TGCGCCAGCAGCTTGACGGGCCATCACTCGGGAGATACGCAGTATTTT.